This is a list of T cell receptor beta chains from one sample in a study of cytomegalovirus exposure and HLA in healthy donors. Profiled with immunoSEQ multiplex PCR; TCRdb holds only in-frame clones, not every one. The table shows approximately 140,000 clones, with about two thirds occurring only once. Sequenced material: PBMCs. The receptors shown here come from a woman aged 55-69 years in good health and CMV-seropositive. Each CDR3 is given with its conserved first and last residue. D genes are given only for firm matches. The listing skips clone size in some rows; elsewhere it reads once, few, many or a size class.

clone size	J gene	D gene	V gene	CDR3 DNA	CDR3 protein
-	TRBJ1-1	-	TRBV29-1	TGCAGCGTTGAGCAGGGGTTGAACATTGAAGCTTTCTTT	CSVEQGLNIEAFF
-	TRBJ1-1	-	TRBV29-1	TGCATCTCCACAGTGAACACTGAAGCTTTCTTT	CISTVNTEAFF
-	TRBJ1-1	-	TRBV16	TGTGCCAGCAGCCAAATGAGACAGACTGAAGCTTTCTTT	CASSQMRQTEAFF
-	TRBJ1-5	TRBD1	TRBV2	TGTGCCAGCAGTGATGGGGGGACAGCGAATAGCAATCAGCCCCAGCATTTT	CASSDGGTANSNQPQHF
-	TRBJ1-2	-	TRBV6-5	TGTGCCAGCAGTTACTCGATTTCTATGAACTATGGCTACACCTTC	CASSYSISMNYGYTF
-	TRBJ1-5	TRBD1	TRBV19	TGTGCCAGTAGTTCGACAGGGGGCCGGAAACTAAGCAATCAGCCCCAGCATTTT	CASSSTGGRKLSNQPQHF
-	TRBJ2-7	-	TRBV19	TGTGCCAGTAGCCAAACCGCGGCTATGACCTACGAGCAGTACTTC	CASSQTAAMTYEQYF
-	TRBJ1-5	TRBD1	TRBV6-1	TGTGCCAGCAGTGCCCGAGGGGGCGGCAATCAGCCCCAGCATTTT	CASSARGGGNQPQHF
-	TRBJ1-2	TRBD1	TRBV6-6	TGTGCCAGCAGGGGGACAGATGGCTACACCTTC	CASRGTDGYTF
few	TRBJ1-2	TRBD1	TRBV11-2	TGTGCCAGCAGCCCGGGACAGGACTATGGCTACACCTTC	CASSPGQDYGYTF
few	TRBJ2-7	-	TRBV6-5	TGTGCCAGCAGTTATGGGCGGGGTGGATACGAGCAGTACTTC	CASSYGRGGYEQYF
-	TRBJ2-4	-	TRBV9	TGTGCCAGCAGCGTAGGACGGGAGAACAAAAACATTCAGTACTTC	CASSVGRENKNIQYF
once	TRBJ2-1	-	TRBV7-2	TGTGCCAGCAGCTTAGGACTAGCAGGGGTCGATGAGCAGTTCTTC	CASSLGLAGVDEQFF
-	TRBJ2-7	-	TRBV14	TGTGCCAGCAGCCAAGACAGGTTTTCCTACGAGCAGTACTTC	CASSQDRFSYEQYF
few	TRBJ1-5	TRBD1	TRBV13	TGTGCCAGCAGCCGCGGACAGGGGAACAATCAGCCCCAGCATTTT	CASSRGQGNNQPQHF
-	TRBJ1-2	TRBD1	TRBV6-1	TGTGCCAGCAGTGAAGCGCCCAACAGGGGTAGGAGTGGCTACACCTTC	CASSEAPNRGRSGYTF
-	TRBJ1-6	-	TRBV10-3	TGTGCCATCACGGTAGGGGGGGATAATTCACCCCTCCACTTT	CAITVGGDNSPLHF
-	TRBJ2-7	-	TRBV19	TGTGCCAGTAGTATAGGAGGGAGCGAGCAGTACTTC	CASSIGGSEQYF
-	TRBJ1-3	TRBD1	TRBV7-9	TGTGCCAGCAGCACCACCGACAGGGGAGCTGGAAACACCATATATTTT	CASSTTDRGAGNTIYF
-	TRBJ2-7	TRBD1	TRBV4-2	TGTGCCAGCAGCCAAGACGGGACAGATTCCTACGAGCAGTACTTC	CASSQDGTDSYEQYF
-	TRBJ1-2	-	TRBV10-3	TGTGCCATCAGTGGGCGGTCGGCGAACTATGGCTACACCTTC	CAISGRSANYGYTF
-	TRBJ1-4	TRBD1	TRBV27	TGTGCCAGCAGGGGGACAGGGAGGGAAAAACTGTTTTTT	CASRGTGREKLFF
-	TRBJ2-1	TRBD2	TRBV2	TGTGCCAGCAGTACGACTAGCGGGGGGCGGAATGAGCAGTTCTTC	CASSTTSGGRNEQFF
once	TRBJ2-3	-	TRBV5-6	TGTGCCAGCAGCCTGAGGGCGGGGCCCACAGATACGCAGTATTTT	CASSLRAGPTDTQYF
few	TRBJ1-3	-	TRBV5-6	TGTGCCAGCAGCTTGGGTCAGTTAAACTCTGGAAACACCATATATTTT	CASSLGQLNSGNTIYF
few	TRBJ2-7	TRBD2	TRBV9	TGTGCCAGCAGCGTAGAAGGCGGGGGGAGCTCCTACGAGCAGTACTTC	CASSVEGGGSSYEQYF
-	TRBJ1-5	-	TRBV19	TGTGCCAGTACCCTCAGGGGCAGGGGCAATCAGCCCCAGCATTTT	CASTLRGRGNQPQHF
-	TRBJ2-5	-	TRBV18	TGTGCCAGCTCACCGGGGAGAGGAGAGACCCAGTACTTC	CASSPGRGETQYF
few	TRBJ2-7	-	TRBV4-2	TGTGCCAGCAGCCAAGATAATCTCTCCTACGAGCAGTACTTC	CASSQDNLSYEQYF
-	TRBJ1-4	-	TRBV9	TGTGCCAGCAGCGTAGCAGGTAGTAACGAAAAACTGTTTTTT	CASSVAGSNEKLFF
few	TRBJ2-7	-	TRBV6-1	TGTGCCAGCAGTGGGTACGGGGTGATATACGAGCAGTACTTC	CASSGYGVIYEQYF
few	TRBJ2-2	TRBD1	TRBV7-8	TGTGCCAGCAGCTTATGGAGGGACAGGGTAGTCGGGGAGCTGTTTTTT	CASSLWRDRVVGELFF
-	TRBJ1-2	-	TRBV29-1	TGCAGCGTTGAAAGTCAGGGGAAGAACTATGGCTACACCTTC	CSVESQGKNYGYTF
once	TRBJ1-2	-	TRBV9	TGTACCAGCCGCCCGGTTCGGGAGCGCTACACCTTC	CTSRPVRERYTF
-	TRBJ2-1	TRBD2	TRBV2	TGTGCCAGCAGTTTAGCGGGGGACTTACAGGATGAGCAGTTCTTC	CASSLAGDLQDEQFF
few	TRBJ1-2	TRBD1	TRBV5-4	TGTGCCAGCAGCTTTACACAGGGGGTGTTTATGGGCTACACCTTC	CASSFTQGVFMGYTF
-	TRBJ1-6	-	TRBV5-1	TGCGCCAGCAGCTTGGCCACAGGACAGCCTTATTCACCCCTCCACTTT	CASSLATGQPYSPLHF
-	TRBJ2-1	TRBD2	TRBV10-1	TGCGCCAGCAGTCCGAGGCGGGGGGGGCAGAATGAGCAGTTCTTC	CASSPRRGGQNEQFF
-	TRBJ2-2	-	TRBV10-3	TGTGCCATCAGTGGGTTCTCGGCAGGGGACACCGGGGAGCTGTTTTTT	CAISGFSAGDTGELFF
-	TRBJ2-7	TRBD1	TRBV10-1	TGCGCCAGCAGTGGGCGTACTGGGACAGGGGCTTCCTACGAGCAGTACTTC	CASSGRTGTGASYEQYF
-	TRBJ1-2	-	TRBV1	TGCACCAGCAGCTTTGAGGAGGGCTCCACTTATGGCTACACCTTC	CTSSFEEGSTYGYTF
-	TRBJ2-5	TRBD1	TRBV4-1	TGCGCCAGCAGCCAAGATCAGGGCAGGGGGCTGGAGACCCAGTACTTC	CASSQDQGRGLETQYF
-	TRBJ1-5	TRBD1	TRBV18	TGTGCCAGCTCACTAAACCAGGGGGGAAGCAATCAGCCCCAGCATTTT	CASSLNQGGSNQPQHF
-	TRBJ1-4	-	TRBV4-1	TGCGCCAGCAGCCAAGCTGGGGACGGGGGTAATGAAAAACTGTTTTTT	CASSQAGDGGNEKLFF
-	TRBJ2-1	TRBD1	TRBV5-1	TGCGCCAGCAGCCCGGGACAGGGTAATAATGAGCAGTTCTTC	CASSPGQGNNEQFF
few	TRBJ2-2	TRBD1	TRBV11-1	TGTGCCAGCAGCTTAGCGCCAACAGGGGCAAACACCGGGGAGCTGTTTTTT	CASSLAPTGANTGELFF